Following are 20 T cell receptor beta chains from one sample sequenced in a study of shared T cell receptors in the human thymus. TCRdb keeps only in-frame clones here, not all; method: immunoSEQ multiplex PCR. The table shows around 730,000 clones, with 70% to 90% occurring only once. These same records also appear under a second study, on human thymus T cells.

What was sequenced was thymocytes. These receptors came from a girl under three years old with a congenital heart defect.

The V gene is TRBV5-4, the J gene TRBJ1-2, with D uncertain. The CDR3 runs 16 residues. CDR1 is SGHNT and CDR2 is YYREEE in the germline V gene (reference sequence). Trimming removed 2 bases from V and 1 base from J, with 15 bases in between. CDR3 sequence (DNA): TGTGCCAGCAGCTTATCCTCGGGGAGTTATAACTATGGCTACACCTTC. This encodes CASSLSSGSYNYGYTF.

V usage is TRBV28 and J usage is TRBJ2-7; tentatively, D is TRBD1 (5 bases). V was cut by 3 bases and J by 2 bases, with 17 bases left in between. The CDR3 is 16 residues long. CDR1 and CDR2 from the germline V gene are MDHEN and SYDVKM. The CDR3 coding sequence is TGTGCCAGCAGTTTTACGGACACTACCTTAGCCTACGAGCAGTACTTC. This sequence encodes CASSFTDTTLAYEQYF.

The chain employs TRBV5-1 and TRBJ1-2; D might be TRBD1 (6 bases). CDR1 is SGHRS and CDR2 is YFSETQ in the germline V gene. Trimming removed 4 bases at V and 2 bases at J, with 24 bases between. The CDR3 has 18 residues. Here the CDR3 reads CASSQAWGGAVGNYGYTF. CDR3 nucleotide sequence: TGCGCCAGCAGCCAAGCTTGGGGGGGGGCAGTCGGGAACTATGGCTACACCTTC.

This clone is a singleton in its sample. This chain connects TRBV2 to TRBJ2-7, with D possibly matching TRBD1 (5 bases). V dropped 6 bases and J dropped 7 bases, with 19 bases sitting between them. The CDR3 is 14 residues long. Germline CDR1 and CDR2: SNHLY and FYNNEI. The CDR3 DNA is TGTGCCAGCAGGGGGCACTCCGCCTCGGAGGAGCAGTACTTC. Residues: CASRGHSASEEQYF.

J is TRBJ2-7 and V is TRBV4-3, with TRBD2 as a possible D gene (5 bases). CDR3 size: 17 residues. The germline CDR1 and CDR2 sequences are LGHNA and YSLEER. Trimming removed 1 base from V and 5 bases from J, with 21 bases in between. CDR3 in amino acids: CASSQALGRGTVNEQYF. In DNA form, the CDR3 reads TGCGCCAGCAGCCAAGCCCTCGGCCGGGGAACGGTAAACGAGCAGTACTTC.

This clone has only one observation. The V call is TRBV2, the J call TRBJ1-1; no definite D call. Deletions cut 3 bases from V and 5 bases from J, with 19 bases between. Germline assignment: CDR1 SNHLY and CDR2 FYNNEI. The CDR3 sequence is 16 residues long. CDR3 amino acids: CASSDLMAPRGTEAFF. The CDR3 DNA sequence: TGTGCCAGCAGTGACCTGATGGCGCCCAGAGGGACTGAAGCTTTCTTT.

Worth noting for this clone: Sequence at one end of the junction differs from germline and may be a read error. The rearrangement links TRBV5-4 to TRBJ2-5; D gene unclear. Germline lookup yields CDR1 SGHNT and CDR2 YYREEE (reference sequence). The CDR3 totals 12 residues. CDR3 DNA: TGTGCCAGCAGATTGGATAGAGAGACCCAGTACTTC. Protein: CASRLDRETQYF.

Comment on this clone: The junction does not match germline at one end; this may be a read error. This chain links TRBV7-7 with TRBJ2-7; a weak D match, TRBD1 (5 bases). Germline CDR1 and CDR2: SSHAT and FNYEAQ (reference sequence). The CDR3 contains 18 residues. The CDR3 loop reads CASRFTNLHRLSSYEQYF. Written as DNA, the CDR3 is TGTGCTAGCAGGTTTACCAATCTCCACAGGTTGAGCTCCTACGAGCAGTACTTC.

The CDR3 is CASSPRQGGQHLITEAFF. In DNA form, the CDR3 reads TGTGCCAGCAGCCCAAGACAGGGAGGTCAACACCTGATCACTGAAGCTTTCTTT. The chain has TRBV9 and TRBJ1-1; 7 positions match TRBD1. Germline values: CDR1 SGDLS, CDR2 YYNGEE. J gave up 4 bases and V 4 bases, and 19 bases lay outside the gene matches. This CDR3 is built from 18 residues.

The chain employs TRBV29-1 and TRBJ1-1, with TRBD1 matching over 8 bases. Per germline, CDR1 SQVTM and CDR2 ANQGSEA. The ends lost 6 bases at V and 4 bases at J; junction bases unmatched: 4. This CDR3 has 12 amino acids. The CDR3 region has the DNA TGCAGCGTCCTTGACAGGGGCACTGAAGCTTTCTTT. It is translated as CSVLDRGTEAFF.

This chain joins TRBV6-1 and TRBJ2-6; D call uncertain. Germline CDR1 MNHNS, CDR2 SASEGT. V gave up 5 bases and J gave up 2 bases, with 4 bases separating them. The CDR3 runs to 13 residues. The CDR3 reads CASSSAGANVLTF. The CDR3 region has the DNA TGTGCCAGCAGTTCGGCTGGGGCCAACGTCCTGACTTTC.

The rearrangement links TRBV4-3 to TRBJ1-2; TRBD1 is a possible D gene (5 bases). The CDR3 is made up of 14 amino acids. V lost 0 bases and J lost 4, with 9 bases in between. CDR1 and CDR2 from the germline V gene are LGHNA and YSLEER. CDR3 in amino acids: CASSQEGLGYGYTF. Here the CDR3 DNA reads TGCGCCAGCAGCCAAGAGGGACTTGGCTATGGCTACACCTTC.

This chain connects TRBV19 to TRBJ2-7, with a possible D match to TRBD1 (6 bases). CDR3 length equals 15 residues. The V gene's germline CDR1 is LNHDA and CDR2 SQIVND (reference sequence). Between the trimmed V and J ends, which lost 0 bases and 3 bases, there was a span of 12 bases. In nucleotides, the CDR3 is TGTGCCAGTAGTATAGATCCCCAGGGGAACTACGAGCAGTACTTC. It encodes CASSIDPQGNYEQYF.

The V call is TRBV4-1, the J call TRBJ2-5, with TRBD2 matching 8 bases. The CDR3 contains 19 residues. The germline V gene encodes CDR1 MGHRA and CDR2 YSYEKL. V lost 3 bases and J lost 5; bases outside the gene matches: 20. The CDR3 sequence is CASSHPPAVVGSGAETQYF. The CDR3 DNA reads as TGCGCCAGCAGCCATCCCCCCGCCGTGGTTGGTAGCGGGGCGGAGACCCAGTACTTC.

The rearrangement links TRBV29-1 to TRBJ1-2; TRBD1 is a possible D gene (5 bases). The germline V and J ends were trimmed by 2 bases and 4 bases, with 14 bases remaining between them. This CDR3 spans 14 amino acids. In germline, CDR1 is SQVTM, CDR2 ANQGSEA. This chain's CDR3 is CSVEPVWGGYGYTF. CDR3 in DNA: TGCAGCGTTGAACCTGTATGGGGCGGCTATGGCTACACCTTC.

The rearrangement links TRBV4-1 to TRBJ1-5, with D hard to call. This CDR3 has 15 amino acids. V dropped 1 base and J dropped 6 bases, with 13 bases sitting between them. Germline loops: CDR1 MGHRA, CDR2 YSYEKL. The CDR3 DNA reads TGCGCCAGCAGCCAAGTGAGGGCGGTAGGTCAGCCCCAGCATTTT. Its protein is CASSQVRAVGQPQHF.

The gene calls are TRBV11-3 and TRBJ2-1; TRBD1 aligns across 7 bases. The CDR3 has 14 residues. Trimming at V came to 5 bases and at J to 7 bases, leaving 8 bases not matched to a gene. Germline values: CDR1 SGHNT, CDR2 YENEEA. The CDR3, as DNA: TGTGCCAGCAGCCCGGGGACAGCCCATAATGAGCAGTTCTTC. This sequence encodes CASSPGTAHNEQFF.

The chain couples TRBV4-2 to TRBJ1-2; TRBD1 matches at 7 bases. Germline CDR1 LGHNA, CDR2 YNFKEQ. Trimming removed 2 bases from V and 10 bases from J; junction bases left unmatched: 16. There are 16 residues in the CDR3. The CDR3 spells CASSQSNPRTGSSYTF. Here the CDR3 DNA reads TGTGCCAGCAGCCAATCAAACCCCCGGACAGGATCCTCCTACACCTTC.

The V gene is TRBV7-9, the J gene TRBJ1-1; no reliable D call. Germline CDR1 SEHNR, CDR2 FQNEAQ (reference sequence). Deletions cut 2 bases from V and 0 bases from J, with 16 bases between. The CDR3 runs 17 residues. DNA of the CDR3: TGTGCCAGCAGCTTATCACTAGCGCAGTACATGAACACTGAAGCTTTCTTT. It encodes CASSLSLAQYMNTEAFF.

This CDR3 is CASSIGFAARAYGYTF. CDR3 bases: TGTGCCAGTAGTATTGGCTTCGCGGCGAGGGCCTATGGCTACACCTTC. The V gene is TRBV19, the J gene TRBJ1-2; no clear D gene. CDR3 size: 16 residues. V lost 3 bases to trimming and J lost 4 bases, with 18 bases between them. The germline V gene encodes CDR1 LNHDA and CDR2 SQIVND (reference sequence).